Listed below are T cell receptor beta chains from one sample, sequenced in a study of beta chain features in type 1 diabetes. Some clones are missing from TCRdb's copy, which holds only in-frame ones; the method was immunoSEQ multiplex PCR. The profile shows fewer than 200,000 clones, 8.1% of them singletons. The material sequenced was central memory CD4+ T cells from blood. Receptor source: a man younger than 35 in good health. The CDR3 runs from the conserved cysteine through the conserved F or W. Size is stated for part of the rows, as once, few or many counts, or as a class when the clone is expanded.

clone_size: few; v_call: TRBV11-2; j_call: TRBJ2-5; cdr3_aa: CASSSQGLQETQYF
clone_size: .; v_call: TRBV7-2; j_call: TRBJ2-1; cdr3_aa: CASSFYNNEQFF
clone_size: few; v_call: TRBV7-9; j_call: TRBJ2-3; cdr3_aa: CASSFTSGSTDTQYF
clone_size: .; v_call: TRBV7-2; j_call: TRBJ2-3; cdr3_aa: CASSTRLGGTSTDTQYF
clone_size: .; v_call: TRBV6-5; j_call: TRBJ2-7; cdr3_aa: CASSRSGVYEQYF
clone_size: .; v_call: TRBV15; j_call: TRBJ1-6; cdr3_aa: CATSRGGRGSPLHF
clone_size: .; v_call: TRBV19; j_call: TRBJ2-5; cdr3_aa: CASRQGAETQYF
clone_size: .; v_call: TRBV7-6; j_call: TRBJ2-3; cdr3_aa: CTSSLFGTDTQYF
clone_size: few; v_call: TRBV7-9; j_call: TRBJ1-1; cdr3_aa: CASSFRTGAMNTEAFF
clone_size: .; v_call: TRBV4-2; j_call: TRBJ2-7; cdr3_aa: CASSLTGYEQYF
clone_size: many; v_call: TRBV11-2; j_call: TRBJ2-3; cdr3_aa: CASSLGLSTDTQYF
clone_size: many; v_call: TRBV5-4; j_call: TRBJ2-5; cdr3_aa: CASSTGQTQETQYF